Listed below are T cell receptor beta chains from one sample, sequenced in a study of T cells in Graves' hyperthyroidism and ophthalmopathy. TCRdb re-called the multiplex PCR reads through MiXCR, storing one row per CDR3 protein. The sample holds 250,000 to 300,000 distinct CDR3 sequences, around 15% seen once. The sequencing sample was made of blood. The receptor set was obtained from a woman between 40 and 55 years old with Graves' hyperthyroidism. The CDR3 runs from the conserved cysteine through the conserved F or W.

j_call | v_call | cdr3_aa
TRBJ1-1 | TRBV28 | CASSSFLRRGEAFF
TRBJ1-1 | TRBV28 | CASGDYTEAFF
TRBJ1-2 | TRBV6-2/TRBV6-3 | CASRSTGANFYGYTF
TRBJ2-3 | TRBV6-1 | CASNSLKTDTQYF
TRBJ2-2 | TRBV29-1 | CSVARVDAGELFF
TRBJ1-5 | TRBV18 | CASSPGQVQPQHF
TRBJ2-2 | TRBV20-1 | CSARDTLDGDTGELFF
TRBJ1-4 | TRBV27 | CASSPSPTVYDEKLFF
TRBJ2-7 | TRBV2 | CASSEPESGAYEQYF
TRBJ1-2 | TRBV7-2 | CASSLLVQGYGYTF
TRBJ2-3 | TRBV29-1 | CSVARGDRTDTQYF
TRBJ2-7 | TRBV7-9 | CASSFPSTGTPPYEQYF
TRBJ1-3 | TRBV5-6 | CASSPRTGNTIYF
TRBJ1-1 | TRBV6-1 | CASSYLGRGDTEAFF
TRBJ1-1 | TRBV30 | CASSQGWDTEAFF
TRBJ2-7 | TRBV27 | CASYGTMGYEQYF
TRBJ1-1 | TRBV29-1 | CSVGRDRENTEAFF
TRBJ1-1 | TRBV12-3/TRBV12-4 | CASSLTDTGNTEAFF
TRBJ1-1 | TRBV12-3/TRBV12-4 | CASSYLGTEAFF
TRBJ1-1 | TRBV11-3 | CASGQLGTEAFF
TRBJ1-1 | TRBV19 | CASSEVWTTEAFF
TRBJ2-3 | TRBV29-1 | CSVTGQFPDTQYF
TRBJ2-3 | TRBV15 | CATSRDLKAGGTDTQYF
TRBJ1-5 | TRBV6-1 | CASSFQGTRQPQHF
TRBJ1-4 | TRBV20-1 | CSAKGVINEKLFF
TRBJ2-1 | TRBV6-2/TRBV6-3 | CASSYAGLLNEQFF
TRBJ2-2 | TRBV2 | CASSATRTGELFF
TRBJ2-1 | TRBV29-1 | CSVGRDKYNEQFF
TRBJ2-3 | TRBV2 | CASGSEGPDTQYF
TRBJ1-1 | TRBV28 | CASSLDRGSTEAFF
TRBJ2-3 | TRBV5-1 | CASSLEASRHDTQYF
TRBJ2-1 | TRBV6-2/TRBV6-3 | CATTSALSYNEQFF
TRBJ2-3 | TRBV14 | CASSPDIAGDTQYF
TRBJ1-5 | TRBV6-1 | CASSEGGNFNQPQHF
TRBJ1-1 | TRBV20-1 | CSASLGREAFF
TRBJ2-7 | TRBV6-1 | CASSPGTGTDYEQYF
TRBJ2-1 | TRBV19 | CASSIADNHNEQFF
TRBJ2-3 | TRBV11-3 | CASSFTGSTDTQYF
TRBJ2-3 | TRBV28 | CASSPRLTDTQYF
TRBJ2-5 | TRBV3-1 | CASSQGTSGSVRRETQYF
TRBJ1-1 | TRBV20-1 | CSARDTGTGPTEAFF